A selection of T cell receptor beta chains follows, all from one sample in a study of post-analysis software for immune sequencing data. A single record per CDR3 protein comes from TCRdb applying MiXCR to the PCR reads. The table lists hundreds of thousands of distinct CDR3 sequences, 25% to 30% of them singletons. Sequencing was performed on blood. All receptors come from a girl under 18 with multiple sclerosis. Both conserved end residues are part of each CDR3. The D gene is left open where the match is weak. Not all rows give a size; the values are once, few, many and, for expanded clones, a class.

D	size	V	J	DNA	CDR3
-	few	TRBV6-6	TRBJ2-2	TGTGCCAGCAGCAAGGAGACCGGGGAGCTGTTTTTT	CASSKETGELFF
TRBD1	once	TRBV9	TRBJ2-7	TGTGCCAGCAGCGGCCCTGGGACAGGGGCTTACGAGCAGTACTTC	CASSGPGTGAYEQYF
-	-	TRBV6-9	TRBJ2-7	TGTGCCAGCAGTTCCCGGGACGGAACCTACGAGCAGTACTTC	CASSSRDGTYEQYF
-	-	TRBV10-3	TRBJ1-1	TGTGCCATCAGGGAGGGATTGAACACTGAAGCTTTCTTT	CAIREGLNTEAFF
-	-	TRBV14	TRBJ2-3	TGTGCCAGCAGCCGAAGACCAAACACAGATACGCAGTATTTT	CASSRRPNTDTQYF
-	-	TRBV7-9	TRBJ2-5	TGTGCCAGCCAGACCCAGTACTTC	CASQTQYF
TRBD2	-	TRBV28	TRBJ2-1	TGTGCCAGCAGTACCGGGGGACTAGCGGGAGGCTCAGAGACCCAGTTCTTC	CASSTGGLAGGSETQFF
TRBD1	-	TRBV5-1	TRBJ2-7	TGCGCCAGCAGCGCCAGTGGACAGGCCTACGAGCAGTACTTC	CASSASGQAYEQYF
TRBD2	few	TRBV5-1	TRBJ2-3	TGCGCCAGCAGCGAGGGACTAGCGGGGCCCACAGATACGCAGTATTTT	CASSEGLAGPTDTQYF
TRBD2	-	TRBV5-1	TRBJ2-5	TGCGCCAGCAGCCCCCTGGGACTAGCGTGGGAAGAGACCCAGTACTTC	CASSPLGLAWEETQYF
-	few	TRBV6-6	TRBJ2-7	TGTGCCAGCAGTTACGTCGGGGTTTCCTACGAGCAGTACTTC	CASSYVGVSYEQYF
TRBD2	few	TRBV7-9	TRBJ2-3	TGTGCCAGCAGTTCTCTTCCGGGACTAGCGACAGATACGCAGTATTTT	CASSSLPGLATDTQYF
TRBD1	few	TRBV20-1	TRBJ2-3	TGCAGTGGCCACTTCCGGGACAGGGGATCAGATACGCAGTATTTT	CSGHFRDRGSDTQYF
-	-	TRBV12-3/TRBV12-4	TRBJ1-2	TGTGCCAGCAGCCTACAGGAGATCTATGGCTACACCTTC	CASSLQEIYGYTF
TRBD2	many	TRBV7-2	TRBJ2-5	TGTGCCAGCAGCTTAGTTTCCAGCGGGGGGGTCCAAGAGACCCAGTACTTC	CASSLVSSGGVQETQYF
-	few	TRBV20-1	TRBJ2-5	TGCAGTGCTAGTCTTGGGTGGGTGCAAGAGACCCAGTACTTC	CSASLGWVQETQYF
-	many	TRBV20-1	TRBJ2-7	TGCAGTACTCTTGGCCGGGGACGGAGCTCCTACGAGCAGTACTTC	CSTLGRGRSSYEQYF
-	-	TRBV5-1	TRBJ2-7	TGCGCCAGCAGCCGGAACGTAGGCCGTGGGGCCTACGAGCAGTACTTC	CASSRNVGRGAYEQYF
-	-	TRBV20-1	TRBJ2-7	TGCAGTGCTAAACAAAACTCCTACGAGCAGTACTTC	CSAKQNSYEQYF
-	-	TRBV4-3	TRBJ1-2	TGCGCCAGCAGCCAAGAGGGGAATGGGTTCTATGGCTACACCTTC	CASSQEGNGFYGYTF
-	-	TRBV20-1	TRBJ2-7	TGCAGTGCTAGAGGCCGGGACATCGGCGAGCAGTACTTC	CSARGRDIGEQYF
TRBD1	-	TRBV6-5	TRBJ2-4	TGTGCCAGCAGTTACCCCCAGGGGGCCATTCAGTACTTC	CASSYPQGAIQYF
-	few	TRBV29-1	TRBJ2-1	TGCAGCGTTGATCGCGTGACCCAAGCCCCCAATGAGCAGTTCTTC	CSVDRVTQAPNEQFF
TRBD1	-	TRBV20-1	TRBJ1-2	TGCAGTGCTAGGGACCCCAAGACAGGGGCAATGCATGGCTACACCTTC	CSARDPKTGAMHGYTF
TRBD1	-	TRBV10-3	TRBJ1-4	TGTGCCATCAAGAGCGGGACAGATGAAAAACTGTTTTTT	CAIKSGTDEKLFF
TRBD1	few	TRBV5-5	TRBJ2-7	TGTGCCAGCAGCTTGACCGGGACAGCAATTCCCTACGAGCAGTACTTC	CASSLTGTAIPYEQYF
-	-	TRBV9	TRBJ1-6	TGTGCCAGCAGCGTAGGACAATATAATTCACCCCTCCACTTT	CASSVGQYNSPLHF
TRBD2	-	TRBV7-8	TRBJ2-1	TGTGCCAGCAGTCTTCTACTAGCGGGGGGCCCGAATGAGCAGTTCTTC	CASSLLLAGGPNEQFF
-	-	TRBV7-9	TRBJ2-5	TGTGCCAGCAGCTTAGTACAGCCGTGGGAGACCCAGTACTTC	CASSLVQPWETQYF
-	-	TRBV6-4	TRBJ1-2	TGTGCCAGCAGTGACCAGGGTGACTATGGCTACACCTTC	CASSDQGDYGYTF
-	-	TRBV7-6	TRBJ1-4	TGTGCCAGCAGCTTAGGGACCCTGAGTTTTAATGAAAAACTGTTTTTT	CASSLGTLSFNEKLFF
-	few	TRBV20-1	TRBJ2-5	TGCAGTGCTAGAGATGTTGCGGAGGTTGGGACCCAGTACTTC	CSARDVAEVGTQYF
-	few	TRBV29-1	TRBJ2-2	TGCAGCGTTGAAGGGCAGCGAGGCACCGGGGAGCTGTTTTTT	CSVEGQRGTGELFF
TRBD2	-	TRBV20-1	TRBJ2-1	TGCAGTGCTAAGGAAGCCGGGACTAGGGCCTACAATGAGCAGTTCTTC	CSAKEAGTRAYNEQFF
-	-	TRBV20-1	TRBJ1-2	TGCAGTGCTAGAGGGGGATCCCGTTTTGGCTACACCTTC	CSARGGSRFGYTF
-	-	TRBV6-1	TRBJ2-7	TGTGCCAGCAGTGAAGGTAGGGACGAGCAGTACTTC	CASSEGRDEQYF
-	few	TRBV20-1	TRBJ1-2	TGCAGTGCTAAGAGACAGTATGGCTACACCTTC	CSAKRQYGYTF
-	-	TRBV14	TRBJ1-2	TGTGCCAGCAGCCAGTCTATCTATGGCTACACCTTC	CASSQSIYGYTF
TRBD2	-	TRBV20-1	TRBJ2-3	TGCAGTACTAGCGGGGTCGGCACAGATACGCAGTATTTT	CSTSGVGTDTQYF
-	few	TRBV24-1	TRBJ1-5	TGTGCCACCAGTGATTTAGGATACAATCAGCCCCAGCATTTT	CATSDLGYNQPQHF
-	-	TRBV6-2/TRBV6-3	TRBJ2-2	TGTGCCAGCAGTTACTTGGCGACCGGGGAGCTGTTTTTT	CASSYLATGELFF
TRBD1	few	TRBV14	TRBJ1-6	TGTGCCAGCAGCCCCACCAGGGACAGTACAATCCACTTT	CASSPTRDSTIHF
-	few	TRBV20-1	TRBJ1-2	TGCAGTGCTAGTCCCAGGGGTTTATATGGCTACACCTTC	CSASPRGLYGYTF
-	few	TRBV5-1	TRBJ2-1	TGCGCCAGCAGCTTGGCGGTGGCTGCCTACAATGAGCAGTTCTTC	CASSLAVAAYNEQFF
TRBD2	-	TRBV2	TRBJ2-1	TGTGCCAGCGAGACTAGCGGGGCCACTTCCTACAATGAGCAGTTCTTC	CASETSGATSYNEQFF
-	-	TRBV19	TRBJ2-2	TGTGCCAGTAGTATTGAACCGAACACCGGGGAGCTGTTTTTT	CASSIEPNTGELFF
-	once	TRBV6-1	TRBJ1-5	TGTGCCAGCAGTGAAGAGGCCCCAGGCCAGGGGCCCCAGCATTTT	CASSEEAPGQGPQHF
-	few	TRBV20-1	TRBJ2-1	TGCAGTGCTAGAGTTAAGGTGACTATCGACAATGAGCAGTTCTTC	CSARVKVTIDNEQFF